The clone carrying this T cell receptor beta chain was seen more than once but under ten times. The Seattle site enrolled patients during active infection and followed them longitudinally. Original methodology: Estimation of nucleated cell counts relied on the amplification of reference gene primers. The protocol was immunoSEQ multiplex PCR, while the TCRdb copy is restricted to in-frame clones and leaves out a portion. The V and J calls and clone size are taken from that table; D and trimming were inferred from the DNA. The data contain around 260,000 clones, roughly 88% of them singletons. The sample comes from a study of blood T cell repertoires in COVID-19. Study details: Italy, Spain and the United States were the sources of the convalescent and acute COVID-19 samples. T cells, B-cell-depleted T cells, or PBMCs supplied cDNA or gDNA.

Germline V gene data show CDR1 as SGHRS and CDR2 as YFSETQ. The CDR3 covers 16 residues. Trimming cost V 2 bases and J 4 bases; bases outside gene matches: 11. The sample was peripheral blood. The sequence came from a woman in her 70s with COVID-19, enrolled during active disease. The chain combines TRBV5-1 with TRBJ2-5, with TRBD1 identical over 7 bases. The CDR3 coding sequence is TGCGCCAGCAGCTTTAAGGGGGCTTTGGGGGTAGAGACCCAGTACTTC. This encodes CASSFKGALGVETQYF.